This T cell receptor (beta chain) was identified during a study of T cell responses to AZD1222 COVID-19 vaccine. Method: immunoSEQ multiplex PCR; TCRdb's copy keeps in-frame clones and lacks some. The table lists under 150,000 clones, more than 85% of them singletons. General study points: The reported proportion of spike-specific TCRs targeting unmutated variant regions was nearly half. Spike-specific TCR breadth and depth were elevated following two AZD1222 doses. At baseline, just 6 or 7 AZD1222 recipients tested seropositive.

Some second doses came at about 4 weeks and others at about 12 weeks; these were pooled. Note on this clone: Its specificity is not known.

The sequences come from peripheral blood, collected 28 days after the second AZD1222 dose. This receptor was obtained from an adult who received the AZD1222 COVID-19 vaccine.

CDR3 sequence: CASSLPGQGQETQYF. The CDR3 DNA is TGTGCCAGCAGCTTACCCGGACAGGGACAAGAGACCCAGTACTTC. The chain has TRBV11-2 and TRBJ2-5; 8 nucleotides align to TRBD1. Germline V gene sequence: CDR1 SGHAT, CDR2 FQNNGV. The CDR3 length is 15 residues. The trim removed 2 bases at V and 2 bases at J, leaving 4 bases unmatched.